This T cell receptor (beta chain) came from a study of blood T cell repertoires in COVID-19. The data were produced by immunoSEQ multiplex PCR, yet TCRdb's version contains in-frame clones alone and is incomplete. The sample comprises about 240,000 clones, roughly 80% of which are singletons, and about 3.6% rests with the top ten. The CDR3 covers 13 residues. CDR1 is LNHDA, CDR2 SQIVND, per germline (reference sequence). Trimming shortened V by 3 bases and J by 5 bases, and 10 bases separated the two germline ends. Living in about two dozen US areas, the participants were between 18 and 89 years of age. A PCR-confirmed or clinician-diagnosed COVID-19 case had contacted exposed participants within 2 weeks of entry.

The TCR originated in a woman in her forties who had been exposed to COVID-19. This chain joins TRBV19 and TRBJ2-5; a weak D match, TRBD2 (5 bases). Sequenced: PBMCs or T cells enriched from blood (not recorded which). CDR3 in DNA: TGTGCCAGTAGTATGAGCCGCGGGGAGACCCAGTACTTC. Its translation: CASSMSRGETQYF.